What follows are 4 T cell receptor beta chains derived from one specimen sequenced in a study of blood T cell repertoires in COVID-19. Clones were read by immunoSEQ multiplex PCR, and TCRdb kept only the in-frame ones, dropping some. The sample shows 200,000 to 250,000 clones, 75% to 90% of them seen only once. Sequenced input: peripheral blood. Receptors were obtained from a woman aged 70-85 years with active or convalescent COVID-19.

The chain links TRBV5-1 to TRBJ2-5, with TRBD2 identical over 10 bases. The CDR3 sequence is 15 residues long. J lost 1 base, V lost 0 bases, and 0 bases had no gene match. Per the germline V gene, CDR1 is SGHRS and CDR2 is YFSETQ. The CDR3 here is CASSLASGGQETQYF. The CDR3 DNA follows: TGCGCCAGCAGCTTGGCTAGCGGGGGCCAAGAGACCCAGTACTTC.

This clone was counted only a few times. In DNA form, the CDR3 reads TGCGCCAGCAGCACGGGGGTCGGAGTGGAGACCCAGTACTTC. Protein product: CASSTGVGVETQYF. The gene calls are TRBV5-1 and TRBJ2-5; perhaps TRBD2 as D (6 bases). V shed 4 bases and J shed 5 bases, with 15 bases lying between them. Germline V lookup: CDR1 SGHRS, CDR2 YFSETQ. CDR3 size: 14 residues.

This rearrangement joins TRBV7-2 to TRBJ1-4; D not resolved. The V gene's germline CDR1 is SGHTA and CDR2 FQGNSA. This CDR3 spans 14 amino acids. V was shortened by 2 bases and J by 0 bases, with 4 bases between the two germline ends. The CDR3 reads CASSLPTTNEKLFF. The DNA of the CDR3 is TGTGCCAGCAGCTTACCCACAACTAATGAAAAACTGTTTTTT.

The V gene is TRBV29-1, the J gene TRBJ1-4; the D gene is possibly TRBD1 (5 bases). With 6 bases removed from V and 0 bases from J, the gap between germline ends came to 8 bases. From germline, CDR1 is SQVTM and CDR2 ANQGSEA. The CDR3 is 13 amino acids. The CDR3 spells CSVKGPTNEKLFF. CDR3 DNA sequence: TGCAGCGTAAAGGGGCCAACTAATGAAAAACTGTTTTTT.